The text below deals with one TCR beta chain. This record belongs to a study of blood T cell repertoires in COVID-19. Original handling: For nucleated cells, counts were estimated from reference gene primer amplification. Method: immunoSEQ multiplex PCR; TCRdb's copy keeps in-frame clones and lacks some. The V and J calls and the clone size are those of that table, but D and trimming were determined from the DNA. The data contain around 700,000 clones, 85% to 90% of them seen just once; the ten biggest clones take up about 0.26%. The V end was cut by 4 bases, the J end by 6 bases, with 18 bases between. CDR1 is SQVTM and CDR2 is ANQGSEA in the germline V gene. This CDR3 region has 14 residues.

The receptor was isolated from a woman aged 18-29 years with acute or convalescent COVID-19. The sample taken for sequencing was peripheral blood. This chain connects TRBV29-1 to TRBJ1-2; D call uncertain. For the CDR3, the DNA is TGCAGCGTTGTCAGCCTTAGCCGGTCGGATGGCTACACCTTC. Translating it yields CSVVSLSRSDGYTF.